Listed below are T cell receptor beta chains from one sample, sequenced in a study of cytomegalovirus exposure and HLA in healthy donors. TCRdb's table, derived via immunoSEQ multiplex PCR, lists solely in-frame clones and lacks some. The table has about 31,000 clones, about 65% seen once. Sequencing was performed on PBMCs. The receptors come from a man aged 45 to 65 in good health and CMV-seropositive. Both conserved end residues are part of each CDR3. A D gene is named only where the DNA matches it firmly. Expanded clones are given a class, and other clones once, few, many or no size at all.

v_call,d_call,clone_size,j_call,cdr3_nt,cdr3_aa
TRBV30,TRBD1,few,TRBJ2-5,TGTGCCTGGAGAAAGGACAGGGGAGTGTGGTCCCAGTACTTC,CAWRKDRGVWSQYF
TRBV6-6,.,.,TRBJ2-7,TGTGCCAGCAGTTACACAGTAAACTACGAGCAGTACTTC,CASSYTVNYEQYF
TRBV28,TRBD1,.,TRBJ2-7,TGTGCCAGCAGTTCACGACAGGGAGACCCCTACGAGCAGTACTTC,CASSSRQGDPYEQYF
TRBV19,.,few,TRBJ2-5,TGTGCCAGTAGTACAGGGGCGATGGGAGAGACCCAGTACTTC,CASSTGAMGETQYF
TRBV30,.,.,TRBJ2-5,TGTGCCTGGAGCGGGTTCCAAGAGACCCAGTACTTC,CAWSGFQETQYF
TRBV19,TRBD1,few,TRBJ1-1,TGTGCCAGTAGTACCGGGACAGTAGGGACTGAAGCTTTCTTT,CASSTGTVGTEAFF
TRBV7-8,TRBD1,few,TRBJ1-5,TGTGCCAGCAGCCAGGCGGGGACAGGGACCGGGGGGCCCCAGCATTTT,CASSQAGTGTGGPQHF
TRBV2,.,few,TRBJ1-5,TGTGCCAGCAGTGACACAGGCAATCAGCCCCAGCATTTT,CASSDTGNQPQHF
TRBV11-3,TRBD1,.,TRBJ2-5,TGTGCCAGCAGCAAGGGACAGGGTATTCAAGAGACCCAGTACTTC,CASSKGQGIQETQYF
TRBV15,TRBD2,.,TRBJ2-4,TGTGCCACCAGCAGAGGTAGTAGCGGGGTGCCAAACATTCAGTACTTC,CATSRGSSGVPNIQYF
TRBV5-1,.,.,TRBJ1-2,TGCGCCAGCGGCAACCTACAGGGTACCCGTGGCTACACCTTC,CASGNLQGTRGYTF
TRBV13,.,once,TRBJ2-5,TGTGCCAGCAGCTTAACAGGGTACCAAGAGACCCAGTACTTC,CASSLTGYQETQYF
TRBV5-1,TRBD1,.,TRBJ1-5,TGCGCCAGCAGCTTGGGGGACAGTTCTTGGCAGCCCCAGCATTTT,CASSLGDSSWQPQHF